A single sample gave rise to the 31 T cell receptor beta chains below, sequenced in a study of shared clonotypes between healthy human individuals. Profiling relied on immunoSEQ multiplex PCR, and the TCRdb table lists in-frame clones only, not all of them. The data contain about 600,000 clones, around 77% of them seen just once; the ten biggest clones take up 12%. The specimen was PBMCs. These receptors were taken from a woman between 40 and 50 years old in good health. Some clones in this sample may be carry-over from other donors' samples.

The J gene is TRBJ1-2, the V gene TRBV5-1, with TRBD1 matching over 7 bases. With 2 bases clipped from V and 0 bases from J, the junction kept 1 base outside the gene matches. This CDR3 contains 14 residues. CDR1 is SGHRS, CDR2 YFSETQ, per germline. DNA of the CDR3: TGCGCCAGCAGCTTTGGGACAGCTAACTATGGCTACACCTTC. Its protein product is CASSFGTANYGYTF.

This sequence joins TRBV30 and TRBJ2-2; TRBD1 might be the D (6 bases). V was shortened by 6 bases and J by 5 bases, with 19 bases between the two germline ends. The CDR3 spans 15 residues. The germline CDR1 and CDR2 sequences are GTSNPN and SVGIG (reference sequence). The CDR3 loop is CACLQGPGGTGELFF. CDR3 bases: TGTGCCTGTTTACAGGGACCCGGTGGTACCGGGGAGCTGTTTTTT. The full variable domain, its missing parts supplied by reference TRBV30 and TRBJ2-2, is SQTIHQWPATLVQPVGSPLSLECTVEGTSNPNLYWYRQAAGRGLQLLFYSVGIGQISSEVPQNLSASRPQDRQFILSSKKLLLSDSGFYLCACLQGPGGTGELFFGEGSRLTVL.

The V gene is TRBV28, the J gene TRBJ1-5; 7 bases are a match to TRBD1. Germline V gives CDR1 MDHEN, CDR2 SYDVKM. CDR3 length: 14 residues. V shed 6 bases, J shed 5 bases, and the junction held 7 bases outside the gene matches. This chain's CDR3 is CASRPDRADQPQHF. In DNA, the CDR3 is TGTGCCAGCAGACCCGACAGGGCGGATCAGCCCCAGCATTTT.

CDR3 DNA: TGTGCCAGCAGCTCCCGGATGACAGGGGAGGCTGAAAAACTGTTTTTT. It is translated as CASSSRMTGEAEKLFF. The rearrangement joins TRBV7-2 to TRBJ1-4; 8 nucleotides agree with TRBD1. Looked up from germline, CDR1 is SGHTA and CDR2 is FQGNSA. This CDR3 is 16 amino acids long. Trimming at V came to 4 bases and at J to 7 bases, leaving 11 bases not matched to a gene. Looking up the rest from reference TRBV7-2 and TRBJ1-4 gives the full variable domain: GAGVSQSPSNKVTEKGKDVELRCDPISGHTALYWYRQSLGQGLEFLIYFQGNSAPDKSGLPSDRFSAERTGGSVSTLTIQRTQQEDSAVYLCASSSRMTGEAEKLFFGSGTQLSVL.

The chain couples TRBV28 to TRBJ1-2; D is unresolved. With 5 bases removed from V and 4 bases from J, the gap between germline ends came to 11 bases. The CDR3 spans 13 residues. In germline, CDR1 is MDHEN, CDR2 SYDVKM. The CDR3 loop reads CASSAFSGYGYTF. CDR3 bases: TGTGCCAGCAGTGCCTTCTCTGGCTATGGCTACACCTTC.

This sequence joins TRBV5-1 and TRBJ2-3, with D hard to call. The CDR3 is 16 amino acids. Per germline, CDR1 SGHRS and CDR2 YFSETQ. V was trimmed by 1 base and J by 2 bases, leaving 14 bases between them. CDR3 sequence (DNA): TGCGCCAGCAGCTTGTCGGACCGGAGATCCACAGATACGCAGTATTTT. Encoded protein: CASSLSDRRSTDTQYF.

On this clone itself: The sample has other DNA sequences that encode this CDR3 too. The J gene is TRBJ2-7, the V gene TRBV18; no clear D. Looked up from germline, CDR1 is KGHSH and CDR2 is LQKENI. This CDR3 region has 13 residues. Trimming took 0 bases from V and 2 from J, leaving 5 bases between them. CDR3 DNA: TGTGCCAGCTCACCACCGGCGACCTACGAGCAGTACTTC. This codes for CASSPPATYEQYF. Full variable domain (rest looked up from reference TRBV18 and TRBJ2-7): NAGVMQNPRHLVRRRGQEARLRCSPMKGHSHVYWYRQLPEEGLKFMVYLQKENIIDESGMPKERFSAEFPKEGPSILRIQQVVRGDSAAYFCASSPPATYEQYFGPGTRLTVT.

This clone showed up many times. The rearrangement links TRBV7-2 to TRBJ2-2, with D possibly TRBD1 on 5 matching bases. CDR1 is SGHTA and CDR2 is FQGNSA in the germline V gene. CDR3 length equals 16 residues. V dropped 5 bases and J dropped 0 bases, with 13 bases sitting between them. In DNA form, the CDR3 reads TGTGCCAGCAGCCGGTTGACAGAAGCGAACACCGGGGAGCTGTTTTTT. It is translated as CASSRLTEANTGELFF.

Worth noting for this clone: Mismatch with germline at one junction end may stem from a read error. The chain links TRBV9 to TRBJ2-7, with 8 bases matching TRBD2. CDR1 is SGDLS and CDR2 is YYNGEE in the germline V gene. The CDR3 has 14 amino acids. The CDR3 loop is CAGSPSGTSYEQYF. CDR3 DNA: TGTGCCGGCAGCCCTTCCGGGACTAGCTACGAGCAGTACTTC. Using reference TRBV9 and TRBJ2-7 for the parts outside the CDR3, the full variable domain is DSGVTQTPKHLITATGQRVTLRCSPRSGDLSVYWYQQSLDQGLQFLIQYYNGEERAKGNILERFSAQQFPDLHSELNLSSLELGDSALYFCAGSPSGTSYEQYFGPGTRLTVT.

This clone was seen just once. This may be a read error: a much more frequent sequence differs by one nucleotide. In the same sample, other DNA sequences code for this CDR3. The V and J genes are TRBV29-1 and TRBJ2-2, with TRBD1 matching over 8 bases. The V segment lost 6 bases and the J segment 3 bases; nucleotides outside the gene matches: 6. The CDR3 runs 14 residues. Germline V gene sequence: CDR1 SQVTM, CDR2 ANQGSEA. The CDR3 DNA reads TGCAGCGTCAGGGGGCGGACTGACACCGGGGAGCTGTTTTTT. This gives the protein CSVRGRTDTGELFF.

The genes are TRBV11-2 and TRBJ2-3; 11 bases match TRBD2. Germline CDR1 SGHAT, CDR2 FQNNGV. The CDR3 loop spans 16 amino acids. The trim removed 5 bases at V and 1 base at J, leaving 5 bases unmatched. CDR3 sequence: CASSPGTSGRTDTQYF. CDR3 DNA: TGTGCCAGCAGCCCTGGGACTAGCGGTCGCACAGATACGCAGTATTTT. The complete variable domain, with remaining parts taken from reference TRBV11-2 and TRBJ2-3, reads EAGVAQSPRYKIIEKRQSVAFWCNPISGHATLYWYQQILGQGPKLLIQFQNNGVVDDSQLPKDRFSAERLKGVDSTLKIQPAKLEDSAVYLCASSPGTSGRTDTQYFGPGTRLTVL.

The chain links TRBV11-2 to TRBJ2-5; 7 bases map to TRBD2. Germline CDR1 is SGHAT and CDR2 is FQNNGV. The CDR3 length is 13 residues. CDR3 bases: TGTGCAGCTGGCGGGAGAAAAGGAGAGACCCAGTACTTC. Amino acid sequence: CAAGGRKGETQYF.

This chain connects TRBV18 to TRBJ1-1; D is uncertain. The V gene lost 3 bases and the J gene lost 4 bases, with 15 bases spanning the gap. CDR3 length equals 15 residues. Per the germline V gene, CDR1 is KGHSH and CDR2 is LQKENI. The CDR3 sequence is CASSPPRDWFTEAFF. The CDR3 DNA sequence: TGTGCCAGCTCACCCCCTCGGGATTGGTTCACTGAAGCTTTCTTT.

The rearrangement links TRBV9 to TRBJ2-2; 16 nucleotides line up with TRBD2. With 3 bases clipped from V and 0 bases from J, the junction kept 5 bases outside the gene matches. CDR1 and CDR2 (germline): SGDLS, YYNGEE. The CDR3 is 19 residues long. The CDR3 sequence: CASSDPGLAGGPNTGELFF. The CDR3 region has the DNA TGTGCCAGCAGCGACCCGGGACTAGCGGGAGGGCCGAACACCGGGGAGCTGTTTTTT.

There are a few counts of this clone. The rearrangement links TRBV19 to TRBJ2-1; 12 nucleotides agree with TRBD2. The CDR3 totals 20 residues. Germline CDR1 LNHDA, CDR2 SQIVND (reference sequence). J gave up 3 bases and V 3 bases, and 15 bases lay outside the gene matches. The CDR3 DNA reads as TGTGCCAGTAGTATTTACCTCCCAGCGACTAGCGGGAGTTACTACAATGAGCAGTTCTTC. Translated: CASSIYLPATSGSYYNEQFF.

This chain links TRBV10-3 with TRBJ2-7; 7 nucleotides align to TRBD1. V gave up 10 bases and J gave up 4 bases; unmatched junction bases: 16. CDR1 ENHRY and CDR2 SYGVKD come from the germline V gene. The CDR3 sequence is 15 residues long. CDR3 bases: TGTGCCACCCATGGGGCAGGGGGAATCCAGTACGAGCAGTACTTC. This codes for CATHGAGGIQYEQYF.

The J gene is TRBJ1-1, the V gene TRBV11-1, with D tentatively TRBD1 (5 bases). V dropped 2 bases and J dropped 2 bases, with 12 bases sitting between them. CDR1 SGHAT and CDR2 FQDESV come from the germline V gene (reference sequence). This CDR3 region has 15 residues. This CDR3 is CASSLSVGVNTEAFF. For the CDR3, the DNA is TGTGCCAGCAGCTTATCAGTAGGGGTTAACACTGAAGCTTTCTTT.

The CDR3 DNA is TGTGCCAGCAGCCCCCGTAGGGGGCAAGGCTACACCTTC. This translates into CASSPRRGQGYTF. The gene calls are TRBV9 and TRBJ1-2, with TRBD1 matching 7 bases. The CDR3 sequence is 13 residues long. The V gene's germline CDR1 is SGDLS and CDR2 YYNGEE. J lost 8 bases, V lost 4 bases, and 8 bases had no gene match.

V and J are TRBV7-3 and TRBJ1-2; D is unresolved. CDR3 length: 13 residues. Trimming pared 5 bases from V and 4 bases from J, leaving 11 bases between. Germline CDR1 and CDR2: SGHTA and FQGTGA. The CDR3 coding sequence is TGTGCCAGCAGCCCGGACGGCACCTATGGCTACACCTTC. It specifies CASSPDGTYGYTF.

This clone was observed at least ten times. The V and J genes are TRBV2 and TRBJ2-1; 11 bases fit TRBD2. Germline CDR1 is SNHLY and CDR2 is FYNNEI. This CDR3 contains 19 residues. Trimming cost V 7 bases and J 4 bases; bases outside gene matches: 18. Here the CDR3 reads CASTYSGQPGLADYNEQFF. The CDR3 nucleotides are TGTGCCAGCACCTACTCGGGACAACCGGGACTAGCGGATTACAATGAGCAGTTCTTC.

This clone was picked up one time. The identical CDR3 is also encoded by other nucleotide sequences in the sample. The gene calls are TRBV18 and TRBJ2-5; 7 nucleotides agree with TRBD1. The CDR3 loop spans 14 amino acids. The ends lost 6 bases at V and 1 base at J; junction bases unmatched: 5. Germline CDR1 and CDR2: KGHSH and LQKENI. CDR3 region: CASSPGTAQETQYF. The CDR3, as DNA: TGTGCCAGCTCTCCCGGGACAGCCCAAGAGACCCAGTACTTC.

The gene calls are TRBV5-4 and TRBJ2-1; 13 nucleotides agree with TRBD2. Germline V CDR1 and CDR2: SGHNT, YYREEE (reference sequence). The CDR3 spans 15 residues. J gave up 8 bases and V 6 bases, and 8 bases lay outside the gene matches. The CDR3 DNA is TGTGCCAGCACCTCCTCGGGACTAGCGGGACATGAGCAGTTCTTC. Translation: CASTSSGLAGHEQFF.

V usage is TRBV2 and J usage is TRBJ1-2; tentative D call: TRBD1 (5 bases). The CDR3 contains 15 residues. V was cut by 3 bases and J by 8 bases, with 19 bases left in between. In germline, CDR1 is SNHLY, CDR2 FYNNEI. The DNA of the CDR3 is TGTGCCAGCAGTGATCGGGGGTCACCTATTAACGGCTACACCTTC. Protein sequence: CASSDRGSPINGYTF.

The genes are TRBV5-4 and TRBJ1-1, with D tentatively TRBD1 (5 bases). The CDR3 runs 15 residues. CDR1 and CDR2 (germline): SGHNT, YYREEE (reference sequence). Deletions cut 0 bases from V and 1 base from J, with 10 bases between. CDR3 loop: CASSLAAGPNTEAFF. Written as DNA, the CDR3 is TGTGCCAGCAGCTTGGCAGCAGGGCCGAACACTGAAGCTTTCTTT.

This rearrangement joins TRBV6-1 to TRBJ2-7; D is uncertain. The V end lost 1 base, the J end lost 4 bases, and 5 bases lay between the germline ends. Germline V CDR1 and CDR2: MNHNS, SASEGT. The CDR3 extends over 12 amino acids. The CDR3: CASSEGRYEQYF. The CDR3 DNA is TGTGCCAGCAGTGAAGGGCGGTACGAGCAGTACTTC.

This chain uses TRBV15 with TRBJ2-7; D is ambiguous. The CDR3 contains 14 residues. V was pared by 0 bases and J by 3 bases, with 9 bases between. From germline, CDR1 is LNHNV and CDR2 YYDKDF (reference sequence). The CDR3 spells CATSRDLDFYEQYF. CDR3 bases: TGTGCCACCAGCAGAGATCTTGACTTCTACGAGCAGTACTTC.

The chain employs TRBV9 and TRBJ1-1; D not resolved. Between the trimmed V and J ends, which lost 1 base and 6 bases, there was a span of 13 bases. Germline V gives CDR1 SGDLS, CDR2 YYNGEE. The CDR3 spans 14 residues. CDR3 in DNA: TGTGCCAGCAGCGTATTGGCGGTTAGCGCTGAAGCTTTCTTT. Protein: CASSVLAVSAEAFF.

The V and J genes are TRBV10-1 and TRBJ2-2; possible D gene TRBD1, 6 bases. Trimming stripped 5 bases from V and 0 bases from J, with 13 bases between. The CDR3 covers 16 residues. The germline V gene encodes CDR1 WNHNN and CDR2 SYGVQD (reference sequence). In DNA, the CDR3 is TGCGCCAGCAGTCCTCTCCGGACAGCGAACACCGGGGAGCTGTTTTTT. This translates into CASSPLRTANTGELFF.

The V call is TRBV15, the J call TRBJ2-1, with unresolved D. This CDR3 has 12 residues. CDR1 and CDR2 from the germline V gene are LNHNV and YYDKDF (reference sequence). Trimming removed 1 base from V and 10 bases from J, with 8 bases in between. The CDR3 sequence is CATSRVNGEQFF. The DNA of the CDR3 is TGTGCCACCAGCAGAGTCAATGGGGAGCAGTTCTTC.

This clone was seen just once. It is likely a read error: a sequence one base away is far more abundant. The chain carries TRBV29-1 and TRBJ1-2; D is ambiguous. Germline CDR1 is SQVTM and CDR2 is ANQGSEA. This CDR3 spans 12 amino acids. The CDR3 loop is CSVEDHNYGYAF. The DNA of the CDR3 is TGCAGCGTTGAAGACCATAACTATGGCTACGCCTTC.

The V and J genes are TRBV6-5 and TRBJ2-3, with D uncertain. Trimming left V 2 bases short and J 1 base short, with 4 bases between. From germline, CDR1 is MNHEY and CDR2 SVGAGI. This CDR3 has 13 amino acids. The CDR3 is CASSYQGTDTQYF. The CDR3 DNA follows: TGTGCCAGCAGTTACCAAGGCACAGATACGCAGTATTTT.